The clone carrying this T cell receptor beta chain was seen a few times. Its antigen is as yet unknown. Data came from immunoSEQ multiplex PCR; TCRdb stores just in-frame clones and leaves some out. The data show 100,000 to 150,000 clones, more than 80% seen once. This record belongs to a study of T cell responses to AZD1222 COVID-19 vaccine. General study results and limits: Mapped onto spike, vaccine-associated CD4 TCRs spanned it and were dominant at 160-218 and 743-854. As reported, nearly half of all spike-specific TCRs target variant regions that are unmutated.

Sequencing used peripheral blood, obtained 28 days after the second AZD1222 dose. This clonotype was obtained from an adult who received the AZD1222 COVID-19 vaccine.

This CDR3 is CASSSGGLNQPQHF. The CDR3, as DNA: TGTGCCAGTAGTTCCGGAGGACTGAATCAGCCCCAGCATTTT. The chain employs TRBV19 and TRBJ1-5; D unclear. The CDR3 has 14 amino acids. The germline V gene encodes CDR1 LNHDA and CDR2 SQIVND (reference sequence). V lost 5 bases, J lost 4 bases, and 12 bases lay in between.